Listed below are T cell receptor beta chains from one sample, sequenced in a study of control samples from healthy donors and cancer patients. The repertoire was sequenced with immunoSEQ multiplex PCR; TCRdb's copy has only in-frame clones and lacks some. The profile shows about 140,000 clones, less than 95% of them singletons. The sequenced material came from blood. These TCRs come from a man younger than 30 in good health. CDR3s include the opening cysteine and the closing phenylalanine or tryptophan. For some rows the clone size is stated as once, few or many, or as a class when expanded; others skip it.

>TRBJ1-5|TRBV6-5|once
CASSYGRADQPQHF
>TRBJ2-5|TRBV28|once
CASTMLAGGETQYF
>TRBJ1-5|TRBV15|NA
CATSGTGGRASQSQHF
>TRBJ1-1|TRBV28|NA
CASSFPTRDREREAFF
>TRBJ1-1|TRBV7-9|NA
CASSLGRPLNTEAFF
>TRBJ1-2|TRBV7-2|NA
CASSLVSGVPANYGYTF
>TRBJ2-5|TRBV15|NA
CATSRWGEQETQYF
>TRBJ1-1|TRBV19|NA
CASTRTGGHDTEAFF
>TRBJ2-7|TRBV7-2|NA
CASYEGYEQYF
>TRBJ1-2|TRBV5-1|NA
CASSAYPRDGGGGYTF
>TRBJ1-1|TRBV6-5|NA
CASSYSGHPTEAFF
>TRBJ2-7|TRBV5-5|NA
CASSFSPADYEQYF
>TRBJ1-5|TRBV7-6|NA
CASSLEGGTRGPQHF
>TRBJ2-7|TRBV7-2|NA
CASSLRRLAGGTYEQYF
>TRBJ2-1|TRBV10-1|NA
CASSEGLAGVGEQFF
>TRBJ2-7|TRBV3-1/TRBV3-2|NA
CASSQDFAYEQYF
>TRBJ1-3|TRBV2|NA
CASSEALDNSGNTIYF
>TRBJ2-3|TRBV9|NA
CASSEGLAPYTDTQYF
>TRBJ2-2|TRBV7-3|NA
CASSPRRASGTGELFF
>TRBJ1-5|TRBV6-5|NA
CASSLTVNQPQHF
>TRBJ2-2|TRBV13|NA
CASSQYTGELFF
>TRBJ1-6|TRBV28|NA
CASSRAELYNSPLHF
>TRBJ2-2|TRBV9|NA
CASSTANTGELFF
>TRBJ2-7|TRBV20-1|few
CSATSYEQYF
>TRBJ2-2|TRBV11-2|NA
CASSTGTRGGGTGELFF
>TRBJ1-2|TRBV29-1|NA
CSVGSGSSSYGYTF
>TRBJ1-4|TRBV30|NA
CASDSINEKLFF
>TRBJ2-7|TRBV4-1|NA
CASSQVEGSYEQYF
>TRBJ2-7|TRBV5-1|NA
CASSSDNSYEQYF
>TRBJ2-2|TRBV13|NA
CASSLVGLAGRTGELFF
>TRBJ2-2|TRBV10-3|NA
CAISESLGLGPSGELFF
>TRBJ1-1|TRBV5-4|once
CASSFAAGNTEAFF
>TRBJ1-2|TRBV25-1|few
CASSVSLGAGGHGYTF
>TRBJ2-6|TRBV7-9|NA
CASSSPGGGGANVLTF
>TRBJ2-2|TRBV3-1/TRBV3-2|NA
CASSPPSGTGNTGELFF
>TRBJ2-5|TRBV18|NA
CASSPPGPSGETQYF
>TRBJ2-5|TRBV23-1|NA
CATPGGEETQYF
>TRBJ2-3|TRBV19|NA
CASSDERGFMDTQYF
>TRBJ1-1|TRBV5-6|NA
CASSLEGGSWITEAFF
>TRBJ1-5|TRBV6-1|few
CASSETASNQPQHF
>TRBJ1-6|TRBV6-6|NA
CASSTTSGHLNSPLHF
>TRBJ1-4|TRBV5-1|NA
CASSLEGAGEKLFF
>TRBJ2-2|TRBV11-2|NA
CASSSLVDTGELFF
>TRBJ1-1|TRBV6-1|NA
CASRLTGTEAFF
>TRBJ1-1|TRBV2|NA
CASRVQGGGTEAFF
>TRBJ1-6|TRBV12-5|NA
CASGFLGQGLNSPLHF
>TRBJ2-7|TRBV9|NA
CASSAGDRMKNEQYF
>TRBJ2-3|TRBV2|once
CASATLAGTQDTQYF
>TRBJ2-2|TRBV2|NA
CASSPAGTGELFF
>TRBJ2-7|TRBV6-5|NA
CASSYSAGYYEQYF
>TRBJ2-3|TRBV7-2|NA
CASSPPPGSSTDTQYF
>TRBJ1-3|TRBV5-1|NA
CASSKEGQNSGNTIYF
>TRBJ2-7|TRBV4-2|once
CASSQEYSSSYEQYF
>TRBJ2-1|TRBV3-1/TRBV3-2|NA
CASSPRSGGANEQFF
>TRBJ1-1|TRBV5-1|NA
CASSLVGQGDAFF
>TRBJ2-1|TRBV19|NA
CASSIGWRNEQFF
>TRBJ1-6|TRBV6-1|many
CASSETLASNSPLHF